The sequence of this T cell receptor beta chain was determined in a study of T cell clonality in common variable immunodeficiency. Overall study results and limits: Common variable immunodeficiency TCR beta sequences reportedly had fewer deletions and N-nucleotide insertions. CVID subjects had higher TCRbeta clonality than healthy controls, most marked in about a third.

The CVID group had around 16 females and 29 males, mean age 40. The J segment lost 3 bases and the V segment lost 0 bases, leaving 1 base of the junction unmatched. The length of the CDR3 is 15 residues. Germline V gene lookup returns CDR1 SGHDT and CDR2 YYEEEE. The sample holds many counts of this clone. Antigen specificity is unknown. The read terminates 3 residues before the CDR3 end, so the remaining end is supplied by the germline J gene. Profiling relied on immunoSEQ multiplex PCR, and the TCRdb table lists in-frame clones only, not all of them. The sample has roughly 29,000 clones, none seen only once.

This receptor was obtained from a human donor with common variable immunodeficiency. The sample taken for sequencing was peripheral blood mononuclear cells. The J gene is TRBJ2-5, the V gene TRBV5-6, with 11 bases fitting TRBD2. CDR3 DNA (partial): TGTGCCAGCAGCTTGGGACTAGCGGGAAAAGAGACC. Its translation is CASSLGLAGKET. The full CDR3 reads CASSLGLAGKETQYF.